Listed below are T cell receptor beta chains from one sample, sequenced in a study of blood T cell repertoires in COVID-19. Some clones are missing from TCRdb's copy, which holds only in-frame ones; the method was immunoSEQ multiplex PCR. The table shows approximately 350,000 clones, with around 91% occurring only once. Material: peripheral blood. These receptors were taken from a woman between 18 and 29 years old who had recovered from COVID-19. The CDR3 runs from the conserved cysteine through the conserved F or W. A D gene is named only where the DNA matches it firmly.

d_call: TRBD2
j_call: TRBJ2-3
v_call: TRBV15
cdr3_aa: CATSSSQTSGSADTQYF

d_call: TRBD1
j_call: TRBJ1-1
v_call: TRBV7-6
cdr3_aa: CASSTLDRGGTEAFF

d_call: NA
j_call: TRBJ1-5
v_call: TRBV10-3
cdr3_aa: CAISEGRGRNQPQHF

d_call: TRBD2
j_call: TRBJ2-5
v_call: TRBV6-1
cdr3_aa: CASSEPIAGEETQYF

d_call: NA
j_call: TRBJ2-3
v_call: TRBV4-3
cdr3_aa: CASSQDVYSLVSTDTQYF

d_call: TRBD1
j_call: TRBJ1-6
v_call: TRBV9
cdr3_aa: CASSVSGQYNSPLHF

d_call: NA
j_call: TRBJ2-1
v_call: TRBV7-9
cdr3_aa: CASSLELDYNEQFF

d_call: NA
j_call: TRBJ1-1
v_call: TRBV19
cdr3_aa: CASSADITWITEAFF

d_call: TRBD1
j_call: TRBJ2-2
v_call: TRBV6-5
cdr3_aa: CASRGQGPGELFF

d_call: NA
j_call: TRBJ2-6
v_call: TRBV6-2/TRBV6-3
cdr3_aa: CASSKTGFSGANVLTF

d_call: TRBD1
j_call: TRBJ1-2
v_call: TRBV6-5
cdr3_aa: CASSRDSHYGYTF

d_call: NA
j_call: TRBJ2-3
v_call: TRBV19
cdr3_aa: CASTVDRNTDTQYF

d_call: NA
j_call: TRBJ1-1
v_call: TRBV4-3
cdr3_aa: CASSTDRNTEAFF

d_call: NA
j_call: TRBJ1-3
v_call: TRBV4-3
cdr3_aa: CASSQVTGIGNTIYF

d_call: TRBD2
j_call: TRBJ2-1
v_call: TRBV4-1
cdr3_aa: CASSPGGTSVYSEQFF

d_call: TRBD2
j_call: TRBJ2-1
v_call: TRBV27
cdr3_aa: CASRSQRGHNEQFF

d_call: NA
j_call: TRBJ2-3
v_call: TRBV2
cdr3_aa: CASNRGQAGGTQYF

d_call: TRBD2
j_call: TRBJ2-5
v_call: TRBV14
cdr3_aa: CASSRLAGEETQYF

d_call: TRBD1
j_call: TRBJ1-2
v_call: TRBV12-5
cdr3_aa: CASWGQMSYGYTF

d_call: NA
j_call: TRBJ1-1
v_call: TRBV28
cdr3_aa: CASTTGVRVDF

d_call: NA
j_call: TRBJ1-5
v_call: TRBV10-3
cdr3_aa: CAISEAGGFQPQHF

d_call: TRBD2
j_call: TRBJ2-1
v_call: TRBV12-3/TRBV12-4
cdr3_aa: CASAGGRREQFF

d_call: TRBD2
j_call: TRBJ2-5
v_call: TRBV10-1
cdr3_aa: CARTGTSGQGQETQYF

d_call: NA
j_call: TRBJ2-3
v_call: TRBV29-1
cdr3_aa: CSGLWAGWETDTQYF

d_call: NA
j_call: TRBJ2-2
v_call: TRBV2
cdr3_aa: CASRGVRGDTGELFF

d_call: NA
j_call: TRBJ2-6
v_call: TRBV2
cdr3_aa: CASSEAGGDGANVLTF

d_call: NA
j_call: TRBJ1-2
v_call: TRBV7-2
cdr3_aa: CASSFIGPPGGYTF

d_call: NA
j_call: TRBJ1-4
v_call: TRBV18
cdr3_aa: CASSPPAGANEKLFF

d_call: TRBD2
j_call: TRBJ2-3
v_call: TRBV11-3
cdr3_aa: CASSLAPGLAGADTQYF

d_call: NA
j_call: TRBJ1-4
v_call: TRBV12-3/TRBV12-4
cdr3_aa: CASRTAGGLFF

d_call: TRBD1
j_call: TRBJ1-1
v_call: TRBV18
cdr3_aa: CASSARTGGVKGNTEAFF

d_call: NA
j_call: TRBJ2-1
v_call: TRBV7-2
cdr3_aa: CASSLLGLNYNEQFF

d_call: NA
j_call: TRBJ1-1
v_call: TRBV6-5
cdr3_aa: CASREPSNTEAFF

d_call: NA
j_call: TRBJ1-2
v_call: TRBV19
cdr3_aa: CASSPRTHYGYTF

d_call: NA
j_call: TRBJ2-4
v_call: TRBV7-2
cdr3_aa: CASSRNSGRKNIQYF

d_call: TRBD2
j_call: TRBJ2-2
v_call: TRBV6-2/TRBV6-3
cdr3_aa: CASSYLAGVVGELFF